This T cell receptor (beta chain) was sequenced in a study of low-dose radiotherapy and immunotherapy resistance in tumors. Study at large: Members of Cohort 1 were treated with 0.5 Gy per fraction every 2 weeks. The prescribed total PTV dose was 6.5 Gy. A total of 13 Gy over 26 weeks was given to Cohort 2 as 1 Gy per fraction every two weeks. Patients were given intravenous nivolumab 240 mg every two weeks plus ipilimumab 1 mg/kg every six weeks.

With TRAV- and TRBV-specific primers, first-strand cDNA was made, covering the alpha and beta chains. For amplifying TCRs, the PCR ran for 15 to 20 cycles with Phusion, which was used together with a constant-region primer and the adapter on the V primers. TCRdb called the reads again in MiXCR, with one record for every CDR3 protein. The table has about 82,000 distinct CDR3 sequences, under 20% seen once. Indicated time point: before trial treatment. Advanced solid tumors lacking tumor-infiltrating lymphocytes characterized eligible patients. CDR3 size: 12 residues. The germline V gene has CDR1 MRHNA and CDR2 SNTAGT. V was shortened by 2 bases and J by 8 bases, with 9 bases between the two germline ends. This clonotype was seen ten or more times.

This clonotype originated in a male donor with prostate cancer. The specimen was PBMCs, collected before treatment. The chain recombines TRBV6-4 with TRBJ1-2; no reliable D call. CDR3 in amino acids: CASSDNRRGYTF. In nucleotides, the CDR3 is TGTGCCAGCAGTGACAACCGCAGGGGCTACACCTTC.